A single sample gave rise to the 21 T cell receptor beta chains below, sequenced in a study of T cell responses to AZD1222 COVID-19 vaccine. Assay used: immunoSEQ multiplex PCR; TCRdb lists only in-frame clones, some missing. The repertoire includes about 180,000 clones, roughly 94% of them detected once, and 1.6% sits in the top ten. Here the sequenced sample was peripheral blood, taken 28 days after the second AZD1222 dose. These receptors were obtained from an adult who received the AZD1222 COVID-19 vaccine.

The chain employs TRBV3-1 (or the pseudogene TRBV3-2) and TRBJ2-1; the match to TRBD2 covers 14 bases. The junction had 9 bases not matched to a gene; V was cut back by 5 bases and J by 9 bases. The CDR3 sequence is 16 residues long. In germline, CDR1 is LGHDT, CDR2 YNNKEL (reference sequence). CDR3 nucleotide sequence: TGTGCCAGCAGCTCAACGACTAGCGGGAGGGCTTTTGAGCAGTTCTTC. Protein sequence: CASSSTTSGRAFEQFF.

The CDR3 DNA reads TGTGCCAGCTCACCACGGAGAGAGAATATGAACACTGAAGCTTTCTTT. Residues: CASSPRRENMNTEAFF. The chain recombines TRBV18 with TRBJ1-1, with D hard to call. V lost 1 base and J 0 bases, leaving 12 bases between the germline ends. The CDR3 has 16 amino acids. Germline CDR1 is KGHSH and CDR2 is LQKENI.

The chain couples TRBV3-1 (or the pseudogene TRBV3-2) to TRBJ2-5; 12 positions match TRBD2. Germline CDR1 and CDR2: LGHDT and YNNKEL (reference sequence). The V gene end was trimmed by 1 base and the J gene end by 4 bases; junction bases not matched to a gene: 7. The CDR3 is 17 residues long. The CDR3 DNA reads TGTGCCAGCAGCCAAGGACTAGCGGGAGCCTTGGGAGAGACCCAGTACTTC. This sequence encodes CASSQGLAGALGETQYF.

The V call is TRBV5-6, the J call TRBJ1-2; D is perhaps TRBD1 (5 bases). Germline CDR1 is SGHDT and CDR2 is YYEEEE. The germline V and J ends were trimmed by 4 bases and 8 bases, with 12 bases remaining between them. This CDR3 has 12 amino acids. CDR3: CASSDSRGGYTF. CDR3 in DNA: TGTGCCAGCAGCGACAGCCGCGGAGGCTACACCTTC.

The J gene is TRBJ1-4, the V gene TRBV15; unclear D gene. Trimming stripped 1 base from V and 0 bases from J, with 9 bases between. Germline V gives CDR1 LNHNV, CDR2 YYDKDF (reference sequence). The CDR3 runs to 16 residues. CDR3 sequence (DNA): TGTGCCACCAGCAGAGGAAGCAGTGCAACTAATGAAAAACTGTTTTTT. This encodes CATSRGSSATNEKLFF.

This chain uses TRBV24-1 with TRBJ1-5; D is ambiguous. The ends were cut back, 5 bases at V and 1 base at J, with 20 bases in the middle. CDR1 and CDR2 from the germline V gene are KGHDR and SFDVKD. This CDR3 has 18 amino acids. The CDR3 DNA sequence: TGTGCCACCAGTGCCTGGGCCCCGGAGGAGGTGAGCAATCAGCCCCAGCATTTT. Protein product: CATSAWAPEEVSNQPQHF.

The rearrangement links TRBV3-1 (or the pseudogene TRBV3-2) to TRBJ1-2, with D possibly matching TRBD1 (6 bases). V dropped 4 bases and J dropped 5 bases, with 23 bases sitting between them. This CDR3 is built from 17 residues. Germline V lookup: CDR1 LGHDT, CDR2 YNNKEL (reference sequence). The CDR3 protein is CASSPILSSAGVYGYTF. The CDR3 DNA follows: TGTGCCAGCAGCCCTATTCTCTCTTCGGCAGGGGTGTATGGCTACACCTTC.

The DNA of the CDR3 is TGTGCCAGCAGCGTAGAGGTGGTACAGGGGTCTAACTATGGCTACACCTTC. This sequence encodes CASSVEVVQGSNYGYTF. The chain links TRBV9 to TRBJ1-2, with 7 bases fitting TRBD1. The CDR3 is made up of 17 amino acids. Germline V gives CDR1 SGDLS, CDR2 YYNGEE. Germline trimming cut 0 bases from V and 0 bases from J; bases unmatched to any gene: 8.

The V and J genes are TRBV19 and TRBJ1-6; 11 bases fit TRBD1. Germline values: CDR1 LNHDA, CDR2 SQIVND (reference sequence). CDR3 length: 19 residues. The V gene end was trimmed by 8 bases and the J gene end by 5 bases; junction bases not matched to a gene: 17. The CDR3 reads CASPLGGTGGDSDNSPLHF. DNA of the CDR3: TGTGCCAGTCCTCTCGGAGGGACAGGGGGTGATAGCGATAATTCACCCCTCCACTTT.

The chain couples TRBV6-6 to TRBJ2-1; TRBD2 agrees at 7 bases. J gave up 9 bases and V 6 bases, and 8 bases lay outside the gene matches. The CDR3 runs to 13 residues. Germline V gene lookup returns CDR1 MNHNY and CDR2 SVGAGI (reference sequence). The CDR3 region is CASSFGTKSEQFF. Written as DNA, the CDR3 is TGTGCCAGCAGCTTCGGGACTAAGAGTGAGCAGTTCTTC.

The chain is built from TRBV19 and TRBJ1-1; D is possibly TRBD1 (5 bases). CDR3 length equals 12 residues. Trimming stripped 7 bases from V and 4 bases from J, with 10 bases between. CDR1 is LNHDA and CDR2 is SQIVND in the germline V gene (reference sequence). The CDR3, as DNA: TGTGCCAGTAACCAGGGTCCCACTGAAGCTTTCTTT. It yields the protein CASNQGPTEAFF.

The chain has TRBV4-3 and TRBJ1-2; 8 bases agree with TRBD1. Germline V lookup: CDR1 LGHNA, CDR2 YSLEER. This CDR3 spans 18 amino acids. After removal of 2 bases from V and 4 bases from J, the junction contained 15 bases not matched to a gene. As DNA, the CDR3 is TGCGCCAGCAGCCAAAAAGTTCCCTCAGGGGGCGAGGGCTATGGCTACACCTTC. This codes for CASSQKVPSGGEGYGYTF.

The chain combines TRBV7-3 with TRBJ1-1; D uncertain. The CDR3 runs 15 residues. Germline V gene data show CDR1 as SGHTA and CDR2 as FQGTGA. Trimming cost V 4 bases and J 5 bases, with 17 bases left between them. The CDR3 region is CASSSARNLGTEAFF. The CDR3 DNA sequence: TGTGCCAGCAGCTCCGCTAGGAATTTGGGAACTGAAGCTTTCTTT.

The chain couples TRBV3-1 (or the pseudogene TRBV3-2) to TRBJ2-7, with 7 bases matching TRBD1. The CDR3 spans 12 residues. Unmatched junction bases numbered 3, after V lost 1 base and J lost 9 bases. Germline V CDR1 and CDR2: LGHDT, YNNKEL (reference sequence). CDR3 residues: CASSQGDSWQYF. For the CDR3, the DNA is TGTGCCAGCAGCCAAGGGGACAGTTGGCAGTACTTC.

This chain uses TRBV28 with TRBJ2-4; maybe TRBD1 (5 bases). There are 14 residues in the CDR3. Trimming stripped 5 bases from V and 6 bases from J, with 14 bases between. Germline lookup yields CDR1 MDHEN and CDR2 SYDVKM. Here the CDR3 DNA reads TGTGCCAGCAGTCCCCCAGTGACAGCAAACATTCAGTACTTC. Encoded protein: CASSPPVTANIQYF.

This rearrangement joins TRBV14 to TRBJ2-5; 15 nucleotides agree with TRBD2. The CDR3 totals 18 residues. V shed 2 bases, J shed 6 bases, and the junction held 10 bases outside the gene matches. In germline, CDR1 is SGHDN, CDR2 FVKESK. CDR3 in amino acids: CASSQQGLAGGRFKTQYF. The CDR3 region has the DNA TGTGCCAGCAGCCAACAGGGACTAGCGGGGGGCCGTTTCAAGACCCAGTACTTC.

The chain joins TRBV5-1 to TRBJ2-5, with a weak D call TRBD1 (6 bases). This CDR3 has 14 amino acids. V lost 4 bases, J lost 3 bases, and 13 bases lay in between. Germline values: CDR1 SGHRS, CDR2 YFSETQ. This chain's CDR3 is CASSPGTHKETQYF. CDR3 nucleotides: TGCGCCAGCAGCCCCGGGACACATAAAGAGACCCAGTACTTC.

The V gene is TRBV28, the J gene TRBJ1-1, with D possibly TRBD1 on 5 matching bases. The CDR3 has 14 residues. Germline assignment: CDR1 MDHEN and CDR2 SYDVKM. Trimming removed 2 bases from V and 7 bases from J, with 14 bases in between. CDR3 in DNA: TGTGCCAGCAGTTTAGAGGACATGCCTCGTGAAGCTTTCTTT. Translation: CASSLEDMPREAFF. Together with reference TRBV28 and TRBJ1-1, the CDR3 gives the full variable domain: DVKVTQSSRYLVKRTGEKVFLECVQDMDHENMFWYRQDPGLGLRLIYFSYDVKMKEKGDIPEGYSVSREKKERFSLILESASTNQTSMYLCASSLEDMPREAFFGQGTRLTVV.

The chain carries TRBV27 and TRBJ2-1, with D possibly matching TRBD2 (7 bases). Germline CDR1 reads MNHEY; CDR2 reads SMNVEV (reference sequence). The CDR3 totals 17 residues. Between the trimmed V and J ends, which lost 7 bases and 1 base, there was a span of 20 bases. The CDR3 DNA sequence: TGTGCCAGCACTCCCTTAAGGGGGAGGGAATCCTACAATGAGCAGTTCTTC. This gives the protein CASTPLRGRESYNEQFF.

V is TRBV7-9 and J is TRBJ2-7, with TRBD1 identical over 9 bases. Germline CDR1 reads SEHNR; CDR2 reads FQNEAQ (reference sequence). The CDR3 runs 16 residues. J lost 1 base, V lost 5 bases, and 9 bases had no gene match. The CDR3 nucleotides read TGTGCCAGCAGCCCTAGAGGGACAGGGCGATCCTACGAGCAGTACTTC. This gives the protein CASSPRGTGRSYEQYF.

The rearrangement uses TRBV3-1 (or the pseudogene TRBV3-2) and TRBJ1-6, with TRBD1 matching 8 bases. V was clipped by 7 bases and J by 5 bases; unmatched bases: 4. The CDR3 extends over 14 amino acids. The germline gives CDR1 LGHDT, CDR2 YNNKEL (reference sequence). The CDR3 region is CASTVGQDNSPLHF. The CDR3 DNA reads TGTGCCAGCACGGTGGGACAGGATAATTCACCCCTCCACTTT.